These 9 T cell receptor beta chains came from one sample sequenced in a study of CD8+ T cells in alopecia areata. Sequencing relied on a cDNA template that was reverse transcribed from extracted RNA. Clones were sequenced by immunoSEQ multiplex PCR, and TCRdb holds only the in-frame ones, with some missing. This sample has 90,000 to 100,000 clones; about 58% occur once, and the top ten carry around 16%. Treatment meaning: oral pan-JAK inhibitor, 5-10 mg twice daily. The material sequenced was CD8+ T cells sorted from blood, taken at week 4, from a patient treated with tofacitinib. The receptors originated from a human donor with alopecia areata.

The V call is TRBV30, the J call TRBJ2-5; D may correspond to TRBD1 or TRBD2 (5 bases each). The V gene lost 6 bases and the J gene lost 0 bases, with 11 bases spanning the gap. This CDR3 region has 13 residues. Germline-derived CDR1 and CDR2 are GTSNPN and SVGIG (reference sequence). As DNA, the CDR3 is TGTGCCTGTCTTGGGGACCACCAAGAGACCCAGTACTTC. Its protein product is CACLGDHQETQYF.

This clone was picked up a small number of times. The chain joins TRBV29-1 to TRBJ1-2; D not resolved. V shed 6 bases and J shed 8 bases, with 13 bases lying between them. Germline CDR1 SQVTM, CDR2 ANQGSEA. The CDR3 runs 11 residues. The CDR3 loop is CSVAHLLGYTF. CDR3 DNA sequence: TGCAGCGTAGCACATCTGCTGGGCTACACCTTC.

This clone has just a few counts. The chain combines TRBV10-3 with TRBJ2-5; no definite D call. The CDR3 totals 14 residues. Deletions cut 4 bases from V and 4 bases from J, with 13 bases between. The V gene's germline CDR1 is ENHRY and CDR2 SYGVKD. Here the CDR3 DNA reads TGTGCCATCAGTGTTAGGGTATGGCGAGAGACCCAGTACTTC. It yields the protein CAISVRVWRETQYF.

The CDR3 protein is CASSEEDSTYTDTQYF. The CDR3 coding sequence is TGTGCCAGCAGCGAGGAAGACAGTACCTACACAGATACGCAGTATTTT. This sequence joins TRBV9 and TRBJ2-3; weak D call: TRBD1 (5 bases). The CDR3 runs 16 residues. The V and J ends lost 3 bases and 2 bases respectively, with 16 bases between them. Germline V gives CDR1 SGDLS, CDR2 YYNGEE.

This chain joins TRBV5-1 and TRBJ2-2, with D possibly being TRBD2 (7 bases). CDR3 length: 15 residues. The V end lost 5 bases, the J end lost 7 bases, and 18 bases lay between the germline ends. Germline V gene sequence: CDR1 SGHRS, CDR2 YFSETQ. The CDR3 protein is CASRSIGGPIGELFF. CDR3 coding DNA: TGCGCCAGCAGGTCCATCGGGGGGCCGATCGGGGAGCTGTTTTTT.

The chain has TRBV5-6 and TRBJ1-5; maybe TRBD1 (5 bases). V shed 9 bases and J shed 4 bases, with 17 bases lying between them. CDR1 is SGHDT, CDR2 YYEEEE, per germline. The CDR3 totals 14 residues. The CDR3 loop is CATGRWGGNQPQHF. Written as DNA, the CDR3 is TGTGCCACAGGCAGGTGGGGGGGGAATCAGCCCCAGCATTTT. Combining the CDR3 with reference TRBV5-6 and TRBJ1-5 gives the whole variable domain DAGVTQSPTHLIKTRGQQVTLRCSPKSGHDTVSWYQQALGQGPQFIFQYYEEEERQRGNFPDRFSGHQFPNYSSELNVNALLLGDSALYLCATGRWGGNQPQHFGDGTRLSIL.

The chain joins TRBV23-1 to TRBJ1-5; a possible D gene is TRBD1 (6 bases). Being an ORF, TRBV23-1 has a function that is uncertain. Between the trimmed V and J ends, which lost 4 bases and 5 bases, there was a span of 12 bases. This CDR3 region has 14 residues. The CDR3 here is CASSPGRGDQPQHF. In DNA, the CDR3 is TGCGCCAGCAGTCCGGGCAGGGGAGATCAGCCCCAGCATTTT.

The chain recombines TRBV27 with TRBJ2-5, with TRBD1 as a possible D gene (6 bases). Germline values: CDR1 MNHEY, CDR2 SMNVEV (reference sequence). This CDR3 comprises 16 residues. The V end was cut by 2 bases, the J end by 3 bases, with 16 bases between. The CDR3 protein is CASSLIYETGEETQYF. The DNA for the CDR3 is TGTGCCAGCAGTTTAATTTATGAGACAGGCGAAGAGACCCAGTACTTC.

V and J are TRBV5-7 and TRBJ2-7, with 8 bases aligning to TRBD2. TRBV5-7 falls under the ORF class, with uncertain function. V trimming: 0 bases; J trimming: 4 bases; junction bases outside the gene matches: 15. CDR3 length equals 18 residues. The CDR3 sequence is CASSLGPKASGHRYEQYF. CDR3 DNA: TGTGCCAGCAGCTTGGGCCCCAAAGCTAGCGGGCACCGATACGAGCAGTACTTC.